This T cell receptor (beta chain) was retrieved from a study of shared clonotypes between healthy human individuals. On this clone itself: Its target is unknown.

Study conclusions and caveats: All-four-donor shared clonotypes had higher generation probabilities than non-shared clonotypes did.

The germline V gene encodes CDR1 MNHEY and CDR2 SVGAGI. V trimming: 6 bases; J trimming: 14 bases; junction bases outside the gene matches: 14. The CDR3 runs 13 residues. Produced via immunoSEQ multiplex PCR; TCRdb's table is partial and in-frame only. The table records roughly 1,000,000 clones, around 82% of them present only once. This TCR was recovered from a man aged 18-30 years in good health. Some clones in this sample may be carry-over from other donors' samples. V is TRBV6-5 and J is TRBJ1-2, with 8 bases aligning to TRBD1. The specimen was memory CD4+ T cells from PBMCs. Subset of the sample: CD45RA-negative fraction. CDR3 sequence (DNA): TGTGCCAGCAGCAAACCCGGGACAGGCGGTAGTACCTTC. This codes for CASSKPGTGGSTF.